The present T cell receptor (beta chain) was sequenced within a study of blood T cell repertoires in COVID-19 (dated by TCRdb to the early 2020s). Turning to the overall study: The collaborator samples originated in the United States, Italy and Spain and spanned the acute and convalescent phases of COVID-19. Where available, HLA class I and class II types were taken from metadata supplied by the sample provider and were not determined by assay-based typing. Subjects who had been exposed to COVID-19, were actively infected with it, or had recovered from it provided the deeply sampled blood TCRbeta repertoires that made up the dataset. The repertoires were made available in a free public database intended to serve as a resource for research on the immune response to SARS-CoV-2. Sample metadata almost always included a de-identified subject ID, COVID-19 status, age in years and sex. The samples were drawn from two sources: the first 160 participants of the ongoing ImmuneRACE study, and 1,200 or so subjects contributed by 6 global collaborators. The prospective study material was composed of cDNA or gDNA derived from T cells, B-cell-depleted T cells, or PBMCs.

The CDR3 runs 13 amino acids, cysteine and phenylalanine included. The CDR3 DNA has 39 bases and is translated from base 1. According to the germline V gene, CDR1 reads SGHNT and CDR2 reads YENEEA. V is trimmed back by 8 bases and J by 6 bases, and the junction contains 7 bases that no gene match accounts for. In the prospective study, participants were roughly 18 to 100 years old, resided in about 25 geographic areas of the United States, and were enrolled through a virtual design. In the prospective study, cohorts were assigned on the basis of participant-reported clinical history obtained from a screening survey and a study questionnaire. For ImmuneRACE Cohort 3, a participant was defined as recovered based on two consecutive negative NP/OP PCR tests, clearance by a healthcare professional, or resolution of symptoms. Each participant in the prospective study had whole blood, serum and a nasopharyngeal or oropharyngeal swab collected by mobile phlebotomists. Prospective study participants could optionally give additional blood draws and questionnaires over a 2-month period. Before DNA extraction, blood samples from the prospective study were shipped at room temperature or frozen.

What the work shows at the level of the full study, not this receptor alone: Clinical and demographic metadata were provided uncurated, with the amount varying by source and participant.

TCRbeta CDR3 regions were amplified from genomic DNA by means of the immunoSEQ Assay, a bias-controlled multiplex PCR. The authors' analysis ran thus. The number of nucleated cells in each sample was estimated from the amplification of reference gene primers within the assay. Sequence reads were collapsed and filtered to measure the absolute abundance of every unique TCRbeta CDR3 rearrangement. For each sample, productive Simpson clonality was calculated as the square root of Simpson's diversity index across productive rearrangements. This is the immuneACCESS table as TCRdb keeps it, with only in-frame sequences that have V and J called. A part of the clones is gone; compared with another copy, unresolved V genes explain less than half, and the rest is unexplained. V and J calls and clone size are as listed in that table; D and trimming were resolved from the DNA. This sample comprises some 260,000 clones, 90% to 95% of them detected only once. Under 2.5% of the sample lies in the top ten.

On this clone itself: Its binding antigen is unknown. No per-base quality is available; no much larger clone lies one base away.

The V and J genes are TRBV11-3 and TRBJ1-2, with 9 bases in between that match TRBD1. The sequenced sample was PBMCs or T cells enriched from blood (not recorded which). This receptor was taken from a woman under 30 who had recovered from COVID-19. The CDR3 reads CASGDRAKDGYTF. The bases are TGTGCCAGCGGGGACAGGGCGAAGGATGGCTACACCTTC.